This T cell receptor (beta chain) was recovered during a study of technical replicates of blood from a handful of donors. This table comes from immunoSEQ multiplex PCR, and its TCRdb copy is limited to in-frame clones, with some not included. Here the sample spans fewer than 70,000 clones, approximately 86% being singletons. The germline V gene encodes CDR1 WNHNN and CDR2 SYGVQD (reference sequence). V dropped 0 bases and J dropped 2; count of bases not matched to a gene: 16. The CDR3 sequence is 19 residues long. Sequenced sample: PBMCs. This clonotype originated in a human donor in good health. Some clones in this sample may be carry-over from other donors' samples. The chain uses TRBV10-1 and TRBJ2-7; TRBD1 agrees at 7 bases. This CDR3 is CASSESHRGYKWETYEQYF. The CDR3 DNA is TGCGCCAGCAGTGAGTCTCACAGGGGATACAAGTGGGAAACCTACGAGCAGTACTTC.